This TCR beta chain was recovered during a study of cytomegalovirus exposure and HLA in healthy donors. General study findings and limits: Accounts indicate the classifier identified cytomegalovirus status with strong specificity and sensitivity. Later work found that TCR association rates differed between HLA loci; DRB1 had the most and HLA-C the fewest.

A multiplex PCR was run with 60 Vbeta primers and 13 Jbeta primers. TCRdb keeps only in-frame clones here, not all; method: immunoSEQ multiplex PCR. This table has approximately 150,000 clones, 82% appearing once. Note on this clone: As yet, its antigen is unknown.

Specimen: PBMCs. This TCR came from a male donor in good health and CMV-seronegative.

The CDR3, as DNA: TGTGCCTGGGGGGGAGGTTCTGAAGCTTTCTTT. It codes for CAWGGGSEAFF. The rearrangement links TRBV30 to TRBJ1-1; perhaps TRBD1 as D (5 bases). Germline loops: CDR1 GTSNPN, CDR2 SVGIG (reference sequence). Trimming took off 5 bases at V and 6 bases at J, with 10 bases between the two ends. CDR3 length: 11 amino acids.